Below, 5 T cell receptor beta chains from the same sample are listed, as sequenced in a study of blood T cells in healthy people across ages. Together with a sample-barcoded 5' primer, a J-beta primer mix was included in a second PCR lasting about 7 to 11 cycles. MiXCR was run by TCRdb on the 5' RACE reads, yielding one entry per CDR3 protein. The sample carries approximately 1.5 million distinct CDR3 sequences, under 55% recorded once. The sample consisted of blood. The origin of the receptors is a woman younger than 30 in good health.

The sample holds a few counts of this clonotype. This rearrangement joins TRBV7-8 to TRBJ2-1, with D perhaps TRBD2 (6 bases). The germline V and J ends were trimmed by 2 bases and 8 bases, with 10 bases remaining between them. Per the germline V gene, CDR1 is SGHVS and CDR2 is FQNEAQ. The CDR3 covers 13 residues. The chain's CDR3 is CASSLLGGDEQFF. The CDR3 DNA reads as TGTGCCAGCAGCTTATTGGGGGGTGATGAGCAGTTCTTC. The full variable domain, rest sourced from reference TRBV7-8 and TRBJ2-1, is GAGVSQSPRYKVAKRGQDVALRCDPISGHVSLFWYQQALGQGPEFLTYFQNEAQLDKSGLPSDRFFAERPEGSVSTLKIQRTQQEDSAVYLCASSLLGGDEQFFGPGTRLTVL.

This chain connects TRBV10-3 to TRBJ2-7; tentative D call: TRBD1 (6 bases). Trimming left V 0 bases short and J 2 bases short, with 8 bases between. Per the germline V gene, CDR1 is ENHRY and CDR2 is SYGVKD. This CDR3 region has 14 residues. CDR3 DNA sequence: TGTGCCATCAGTGAGTCCAGGGGACCCTACGAGCAGTACTTC. This gives the protein CAISESRGPYEQYF.

The J gene is TRBJ2-5, the V gene TRBV7-9; 9 bases fit TRBD2. Germline values: CDR1 SEHNR, CDR2 FQNEAQ (reference sequence). The CDR3 has 16 amino acids. Trimming took 1 base from V and 11 from J; bases not matched to a gene: 14. CDR3: CASSLVGAGGVNEQYF. Written as DNA, the CDR3 is TGTGCCAGCAGCTTAGTCGGCGCGGGAGGGGTGAATGAGCAGTACTTC.

CDR3 in amino acids: CASSPPISSEQYF. Written as DNA, the CDR3 is TGTGCCAGCTCACCACCGATCAGTTCCGAGCAGTACTTC. V gene TRBV18 combines with J gene TRBJ2-7; no firm D call. Trimming cost V 0 bases and J 6 bases, with 9 bases left between them. The CDR3 totals 13 residues. Germline loops: CDR1 KGHSH, CDR2 LQKENI.

The chain links TRBV20-1 to TRBJ2-7; 10 bases align to TRBD2. Trimming took 0 bases from V and 9 from J; bases not matched to a gene: 5. CDR1 is DFQATT, CDR2 SNEGSKA, per germline (reference sequence). This CDR3 comprises 13 residues. Here the CDR3 reads CSARDGLAGVQYF. The CDR3 bases are TGCAGTGCTAGAGATGGCCTAGCGGGAGTGCAGTACTTC.